Listed below are T cell receptor beta chains from one sample, sequenced in a study of T cell changes during pregnancy in multiple sclerosis. The protocol was immunoSEQ multiplex PCR, while the TCRdb copy is restricted to in-frame clones and leaves out a portion. This table holds tens of thousands of clones, roughly nine tenths found once. The sample consisted of peripheral blood, taken after pregnancy. The origin of the receptors is a female donor in good health, enrolled as a control in a pregnancy study. Each CDR3 is given with its conserved first and last residue. The D gene is left open where the match is weak. Expanded clones are given a class, and other clones once, few, many or no size at all.

TRBJ2-3	.	TRBV19	.	CASTPNGLADTQYF	TGTGCCAGTACCCCTAATGGACTGGCGGATACGCAGTATTTT
TRBJ2-7	.	TRBV30	once	CAWSSGILPSYEQYF	TGTGCCTGGAGTTCCGGGATCCTTCCTTCCTACGAGCAGTACTTC
TRBJ2-3	TRBD2	TRBV27	.	CASSFLSGSPDTQYF	TGTGCCAGCAGTTTTCTAAGCGGGAGCCCAGATACGCAGTATTTT
TRBJ2-1	TRBD2	TRBV5-1	.	CASSWGLAGGQGEQFF	TGCGCCAGCAGCTGGGGACTAGCGGGGGGCCAAGGTGAGCAGTTCTTC
TRBJ1-2	.	TRBV15	.	CATSRTQDSRGYTF	TGTGCCACCAGCAGAACCCAGGACAGCCGTGGCTACACCTTC
TRBJ2-1	TRBD2	TRBV19	.	CASSKLAGGLGAYNEQFF	TGTGCCAGTAGTAAACTAGCGGGGGGGCTTGGGGCCTACAATGAGCAGTTCTTC
TRBJ1-1	.	TRBV2	few	CASSQQGAKTEAFF	TGTGCCAGCAGTCAACAGGGTGCTAAAACTGAAGCTTTCTTT
TRBJ1-1	.	TRBV12-5	.	CASGLVTYADQGFLDTEAFF	TGTGCTAGTGGTTTGGTAACTTATGCGGACCAGGGGTTTTTAGACACTGAAGCTTTCTTT
TRBJ2-5	.	TRBV5-1	.	CASSLGTGDIGETQYF	TGCGCCAGCAGCTTGGGGACCGGGGATATTGGGGAGACCCAGTACTTC
TRBJ2-7	TRBD2	TRBV29-1	.	CSVEREGYEQYF	TGCAGCGTTGAAAGGGAGGGTTACGAGCAGTACTTC
TRBJ1-3	.	TRBV19	.	CASSETVRSGNTIYF	TGTGCCAGTAGCGAGACAGTCCGCTCTGGAAACACCATATATTTT
TRBJ2-3	.	TRBV14	.	CASSQDWARAETDTQYF	TGTGCCAGCAGCCAAGATTGGGCGAGGGCGGAGACAGATACGCAGTATTTT
TRBJ1-5	.	TRBV7-2	.	CASSQDNSNQPQHF	TGTGCCAGCAGCCAGGACAATAGCAATCAGCCCCAGCATTTT
TRBJ2-1	TRBD1	TRBV27	.	CASNPRDRRYNEQFF	TGTGCCAGCAATCCCCGGGACAGGCGTTACAATGAGCAGTTCTTC
TRBJ1-1	.	TRBV7-6	few	CASTDLNTEAFF	TGTGCCAGCACGGACTTGAACACTGAAGCTTTCTTT
TRBJ1-2	.	TRBV27	.	CASSQRQLSMGYTF	TGTGCCAGCAGCCAAAGACAGCTAAGTATGGGCTACACCTTC
TRBJ2-1	.	TRBV2	.	CATSSEAYNEQFF	TGTGCCACCAGCTCTGAGGCCTACAATGAGCAGTTCTTC
TRBJ1-3	.	TRBV9	once	CASSVAPQSSGNTIYF	TGTGCCAGCAGCGTAGCTCCCCAGTCCTCTGGAAACACCATATATTTT
TRBJ2-1	.	TRBV29-1	.	CSVEPRQGGNEQFF	TGCAGCGTTGAGCCAAGGCAGGGTGGTAATGAGCAGTTCTTC
TRBJ2-4	TRBD1	TRBV18	.	CASSGDRAKNIQYF	TGTGCCAGCTCAGGGGACAGGGCGAAAAACATTCAGTACTTC
TRBJ1-2	.	TRBV27	once	CASSLRTDRYGYTF	TGTGCCAGCAGTCTACGGACAGATCGGTACGGCTACACCTTC
TRBJ2-1	.	TRBV18	.	CASSPLSSYNEQFF	TGTGCCAGCTCACCGCTAAGCTCCTACAATGAGCAGTTCTTC
TRBJ2-4	.	TRBV7-2	.	CASSLEGGQAKNIQYF	TGTGCCAGCAGCTTAGAGGGAGGTCAGGCCAAAAACATTCAGTACTTC
TRBJ1-1	.	TRBV2	.	CARAQGRNTEAFF	TGTGCCAGAGCACAGGGTCGAAACACTGAAGCTTTCTTT
TRBJ2-4	.	TRBV7-9	few	CASSTDRATHKNIQYF	TGTGCCAGCAGCACGGACAGAGCTACCCACAAAAACATTCAGTACTTC
TRBJ1-4	.	TRBV5-1	.	CASRPRGAGNEKLFF	TGCGCCAGCAGGCCCCGTGGAGCCGGCAATGAAAAACTGTTTTTT
TRBJ1-3	.	TRBV6-1	.	CASSATGFPGNTIYF	TGTGCCAGCAGTGCAACAGGGTTCCCTGGAAACACCATATATTTT
TRBJ1-2	TRBD1	TRBV5-6	.	CASRSGQNYGYTF	TGTGCCAGCAGATCGGGACAGAACTATGGCTACACCTTC
TRBJ2-3	.	TRBV5-4	.	CASSLAYSTDTQYF	TGTGCCAGCAGCCTCGCCTACAGCACAGATACGCAGTATTTT
TRBJ1-3	TRBD1	TRBV5-4	.	CASSRTGTASGNTIYF	TGTGCCAGCAGCAGGACAGGGACTGCATCTGGAAACACCATATATTTT
TRBJ1-2	.	TRBV6-5	.	CASSNHRLNYGYTF	TGTGCCAGCAGTAATCACAGGCTAAACTATGGCTACACCTTC
TRBJ1-5	.	TRBV30	.	CAWRWGGDSNQPQHF	TGTGCCTGGAGGTGGGGAGGGGATAGCAATCAGCCCCAGCATTTT
TRBJ1-2	.	TRBV29-1	.	CSVGDLGGPNYGYTF	TGCAGCGTTGGGGACCTCGGAGGGCCTAACTATGGCTACACCTTC
TRBJ1-5	.	TRBV27	once	CASSLYRVNSNQPQHF	TGTGCCAGCAGTTTGTACAGGGTCAATAGCAATCAGCCCCAGCATTTT
TRBJ1-2	.	TRBV13	.	CASSLETVNAGYTF	TGTGCCAGCAGCTTAGAAACAGTCAATGCTGGCTACACCTTC
TRBJ1-2	TRBD1	TRBV18	.	CASSPETGSGYTF	TGTGCCAGCTCACCAGAGACAGGGTCTGGCTACACCTTC
TRBJ1-3	.	TRBV27	.	CASSLAGVSGNTIYF	TGTGCCAGCAGTTTAGCAGGGGTTTCTGGAAACACCATATATTTT
TRBJ1-5	.	TRBV5-6	.	CASSFRQTSNQPQHF	TGTGCCAGCAGTTTCAGACAGACTAGCAATCAGCCCCAGCATTTT
TRBJ2-3	TRBD2	TRBV7-2	.	CASSSLAGGNTDTQYF	TGTGCCAGCAGCTCCCTGGCGGGGGGCAACACAGATACGCAGTATTTT
TRBJ2-3	TRBD1	TRBV18	.	CASSPRQGTITDTQYF	TGTGCCAGCTCTCCTCGACAGGGCACCATCACAGATACGCAGTATTTT
TRBJ1-3	.	TRBV11-2	once	CASSLGRFPGNTIYF	TGTGCCAGCAGCTTAGGTCGGTTTCCCGGAAACACCATATATTTT
TRBJ1-5	.	TRBV19	.	CASSMGPFQGRNQPQHF	TGTGCCAGTAGTATGGGCCCCTTCCAAGGCCGCAATCAGCCCCAGCATTTT
TRBJ2-1	.	TRBV11-3	once	CASSDRLVNEQFF	TGTGCCAGCAGCGATAGACTAGTCAATGAGCAGTTCTTC
TRBJ2-5	TRBD2	TRBV29-1	.	CSVEAGGPGETQYF	TGCAGCGTAGAAGCGGGAGGGCCCGGAGAGACCCAGTACTTC
TRBJ2-7	.	TRBV18	.	CASSPREATSSYEQYF	TGTGCCAGCTCACCCCGGGAAGCAACGAGCTCCTACGAGCAGTACTTC
TRBJ2-3	TRBD2	TRBV30	once	CAWSDGLRTSGGKTTTSTDTQYF	TGTGCCTGGAGTGATGGATTAAGGACTAGCGGGGGGAAAACAACTACTAGCACAGATACGCAGTATTTT
TRBJ2-7	.	TRBV19	.	CASSIASGSYEQYF	TGTGCCAGTAGTATAGCCTCAGGGTCCTACGAGCAGTACTTC
TRBJ1-1	.	TRBV18	.	CASQRGEGRTEAFF	TGTGCCAGCCAAAGAGGGGAGGGTCGGACTGAAGCTTTCTTT
TRBJ2-2	TRBD1	TRBV6-5	.	CASSRGQSNTGELFF	TGTGCCAGCAGCCGGGGACAGTCGAACACCGGGGAGCTGTTTTTT
TRBJ1-3	.	TRBV28	.	CASSPGLMSNTIYF	TGTGCCAGCAGTCCCGGACTAATGTCGAACACCATATATTTT